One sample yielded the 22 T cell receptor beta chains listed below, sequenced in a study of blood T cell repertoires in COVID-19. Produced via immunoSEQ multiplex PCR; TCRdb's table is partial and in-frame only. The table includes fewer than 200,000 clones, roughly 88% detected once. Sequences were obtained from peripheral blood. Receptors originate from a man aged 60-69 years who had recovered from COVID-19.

The CDR3 nucleotides are TGCAGCGTTGGCGGGGGGGAGTACAATGAGCAGTTCTTC. Translation gives CSVGGGEYNEQFF. The chain recombines TRBV29-1 with TRBJ2-1, with 9 positions matching TRBD2. Trimming removed 4 bases from V and 4 bases from J; junction bases left unmatched: 2. In germline, CDR1 is SQVTM, CDR2 ANQGSEA. This CDR3 is built from 13 residues.

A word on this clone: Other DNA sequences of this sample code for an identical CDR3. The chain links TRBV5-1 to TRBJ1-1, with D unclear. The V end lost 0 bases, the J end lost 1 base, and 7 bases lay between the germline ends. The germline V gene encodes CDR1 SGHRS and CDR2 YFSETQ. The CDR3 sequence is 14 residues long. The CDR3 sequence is CASSLGTANTEAFF. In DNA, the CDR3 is TGCGCCAGCAGCTTGGGCACAGCGAACACTGAAGCTTTCTTT.

For the CDR3, the DNA is TGTGCCAGCAGCTTAGAAGACGCTAGTGGGACCCAGTACTTC. The encoded protein is CASSLEDASGTQYF. This sequence joins TRBV7-2 and TRBJ2-5; D not resolved. Trimming removed 1 base at V and 7 bases at J, with 13 bases between. CDR3 length: 14 residues. Germline V gene data show CDR1 as SGHTA and CDR2 as FQGNSA. The variable domain in full, completed from reference TRBV7-2 and TRBJ2-5, reads GAGVSQSPSNKVTEKGKDVELRCDPISGHTALYWYRQSLGQGLEFLIYFQGNSAPDKSGLPSDRFSAERTGGSVSTLTIQRTQQEDSAVYLCASSLEDASGTQYFGPGTRLLVL.

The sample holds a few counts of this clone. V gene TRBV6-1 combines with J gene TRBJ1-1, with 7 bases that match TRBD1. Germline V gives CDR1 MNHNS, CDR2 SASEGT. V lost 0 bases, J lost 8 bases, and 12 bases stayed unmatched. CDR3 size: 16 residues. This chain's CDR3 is CASSEAGTVFRREAFF. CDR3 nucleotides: TGTGCCAGCAGTGAAGCGGGGACAGTTTTCAGAAGGGAAGCTTTCTTT.

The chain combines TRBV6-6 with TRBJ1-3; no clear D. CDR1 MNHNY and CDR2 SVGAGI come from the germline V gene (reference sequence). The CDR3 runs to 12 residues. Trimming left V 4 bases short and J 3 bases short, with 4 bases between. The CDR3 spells CASSSLGNTIYF. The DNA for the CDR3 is TGTGCCAGCAGTTCCCTTGGAAACACCATATATTTT.

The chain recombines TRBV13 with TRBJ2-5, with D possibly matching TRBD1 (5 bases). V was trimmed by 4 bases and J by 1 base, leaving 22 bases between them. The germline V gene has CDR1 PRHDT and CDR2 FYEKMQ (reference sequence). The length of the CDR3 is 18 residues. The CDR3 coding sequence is TGTGCCAGCAGCTCACCCCTGGGCGGACATCTCGGCCAAGAGACCCAGTACTTC. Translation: CASSSPLGGHLGQETQYF.

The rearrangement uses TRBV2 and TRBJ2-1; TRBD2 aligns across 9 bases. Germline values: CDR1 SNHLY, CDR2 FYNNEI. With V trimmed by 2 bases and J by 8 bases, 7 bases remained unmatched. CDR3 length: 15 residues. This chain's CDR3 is CASSELAGGQDEQFF. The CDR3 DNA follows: TGTGCCAGCAGTGAATTGGCGGGGGGGCAAGATGAGCAGTTCTTC.

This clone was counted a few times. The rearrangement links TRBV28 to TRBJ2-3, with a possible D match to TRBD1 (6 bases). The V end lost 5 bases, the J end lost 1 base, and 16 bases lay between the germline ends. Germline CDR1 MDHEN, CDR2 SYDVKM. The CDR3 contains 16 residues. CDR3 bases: TGTGCCAGCAGTCGAGAGGGGGTGCCGGGCACAGATACGCAGTATTTT. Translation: CASSREGVPGTDTQYF. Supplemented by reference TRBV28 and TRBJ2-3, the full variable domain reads DVKVTQSSRYLVKRTGEKVFLECVQDMDHENMFWYRQDPGLGLRLIYFSYDVKMKEKGDIPEGYSVSREKKERFSLILESASTNQTSMYLCASSREGVPGTDTQYFGPGTRLTVL.

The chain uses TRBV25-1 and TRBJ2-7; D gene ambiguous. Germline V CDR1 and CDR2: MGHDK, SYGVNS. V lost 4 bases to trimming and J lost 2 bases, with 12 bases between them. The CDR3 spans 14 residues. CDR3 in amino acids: CASSVPVTPYEQYF. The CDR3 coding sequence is TGTGCCAGCAGTGTTCCAGTAACCCCCTACGAGCAGTACTTC.

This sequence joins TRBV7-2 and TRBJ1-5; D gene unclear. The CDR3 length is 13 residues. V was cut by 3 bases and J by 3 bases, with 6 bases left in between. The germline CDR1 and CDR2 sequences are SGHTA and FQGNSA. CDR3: CASSFEFNQPQHF. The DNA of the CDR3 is TGTGCCAGCAGCTTCGAGTTCAATCAGCCCCAGCATTTT.

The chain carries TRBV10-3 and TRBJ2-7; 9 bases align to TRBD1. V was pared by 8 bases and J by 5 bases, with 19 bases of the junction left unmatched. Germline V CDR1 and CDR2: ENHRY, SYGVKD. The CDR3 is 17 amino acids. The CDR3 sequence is CAIRAGDRELLRDEQYF. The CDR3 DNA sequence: TGTGCCATCCGGGCTGGGGACAGGGAATTGTTGCGCGACGAGCAGTACTTC.

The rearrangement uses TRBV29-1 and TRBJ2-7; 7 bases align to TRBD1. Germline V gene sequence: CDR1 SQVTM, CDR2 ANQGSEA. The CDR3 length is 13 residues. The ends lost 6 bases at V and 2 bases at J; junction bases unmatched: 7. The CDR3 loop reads CSVGDREPYEQYF. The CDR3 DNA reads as TGCAGCGTGGGAGACAGGGAACCCTACGAGCAGTACTTC.

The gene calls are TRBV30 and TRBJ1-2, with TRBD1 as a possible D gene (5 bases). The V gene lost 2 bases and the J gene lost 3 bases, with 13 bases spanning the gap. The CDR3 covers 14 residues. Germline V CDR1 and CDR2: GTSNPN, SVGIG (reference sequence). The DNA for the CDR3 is TGTGCCTGGAGTTTGGGCCTGACAGACTATGGCTACACCTTC. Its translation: CAWSLGLTDYGYTF.

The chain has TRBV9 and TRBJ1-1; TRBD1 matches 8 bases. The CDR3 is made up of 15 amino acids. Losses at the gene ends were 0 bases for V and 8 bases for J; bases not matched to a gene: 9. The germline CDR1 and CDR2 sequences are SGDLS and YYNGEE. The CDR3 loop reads CASSVGPQGAKEAFF. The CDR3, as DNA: TGTGCCAGCAGCGTAGGTCCCCAGGGGGCGAAGGAAGCTTTCTTT.

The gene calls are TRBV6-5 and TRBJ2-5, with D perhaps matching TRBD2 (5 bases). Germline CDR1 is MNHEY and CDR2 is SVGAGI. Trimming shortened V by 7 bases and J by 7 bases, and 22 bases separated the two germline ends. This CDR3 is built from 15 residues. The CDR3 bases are TGTGCCAGCACCACGACGTCCGGATCAGAGGGGACCCAGTACTTC. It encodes CASTTTSGSEGTQYF.

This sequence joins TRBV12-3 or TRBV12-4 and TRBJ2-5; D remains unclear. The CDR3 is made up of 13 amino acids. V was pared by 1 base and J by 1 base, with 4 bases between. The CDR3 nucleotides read TGTGCCAGCAGTTTAGGGGCCCAAGAGACCCAGTACTTC. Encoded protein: CASSLGAQETQYF.

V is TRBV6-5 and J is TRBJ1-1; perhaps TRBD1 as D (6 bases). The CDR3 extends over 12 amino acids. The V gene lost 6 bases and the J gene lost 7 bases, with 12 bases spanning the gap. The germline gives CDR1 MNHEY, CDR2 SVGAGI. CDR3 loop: CASSFRGGEAFF. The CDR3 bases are TGTGCCAGCAGCTTCAGGGGCGGTGAAGCTTTCTTT.

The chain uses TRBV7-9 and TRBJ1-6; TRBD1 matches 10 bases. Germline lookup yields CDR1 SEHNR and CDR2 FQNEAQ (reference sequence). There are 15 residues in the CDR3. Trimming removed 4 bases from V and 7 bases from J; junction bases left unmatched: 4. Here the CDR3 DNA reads TGTGCCAGCAGCTCCGGGACAGGGGACAATTCACCCCTCCACTTT. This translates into CASSSGTGDNSPLHF.

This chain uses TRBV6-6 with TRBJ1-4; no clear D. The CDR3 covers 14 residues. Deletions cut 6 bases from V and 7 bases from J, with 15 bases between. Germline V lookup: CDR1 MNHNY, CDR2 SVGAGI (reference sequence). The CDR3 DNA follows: TGTGCCAGCAGCTCAGTCGCGGATGGTGAAAAACTGTTTTTT. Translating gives CASSSVADGEKLFF.

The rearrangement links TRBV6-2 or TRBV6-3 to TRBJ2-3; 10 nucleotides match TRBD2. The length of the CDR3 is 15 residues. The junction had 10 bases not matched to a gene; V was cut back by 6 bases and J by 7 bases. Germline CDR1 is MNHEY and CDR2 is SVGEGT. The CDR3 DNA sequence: TGTGCCAGCAGCCCCTCCCCTAGCGGGGGTAATACGCAGTATTTT. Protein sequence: CASSPSPSGGNTQYF.

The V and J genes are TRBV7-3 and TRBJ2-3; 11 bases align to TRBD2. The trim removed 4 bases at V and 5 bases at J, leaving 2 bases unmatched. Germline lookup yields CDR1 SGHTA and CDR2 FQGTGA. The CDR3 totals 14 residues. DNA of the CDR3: TGTGCCAGCAGCTCGGGACTAGCGGTAGATACGCAGTATTTT. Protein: CASSSGLAVDTQYF.

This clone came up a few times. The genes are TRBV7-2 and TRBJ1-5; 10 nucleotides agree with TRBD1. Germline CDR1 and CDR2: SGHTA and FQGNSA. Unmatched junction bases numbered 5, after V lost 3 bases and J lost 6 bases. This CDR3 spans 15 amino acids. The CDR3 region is CASSLTGGGFQPQHF. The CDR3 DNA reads TGTGCCAGCAGCTTGACAGGGGGCGGGTTTCAGCCCCAGCATTTT.